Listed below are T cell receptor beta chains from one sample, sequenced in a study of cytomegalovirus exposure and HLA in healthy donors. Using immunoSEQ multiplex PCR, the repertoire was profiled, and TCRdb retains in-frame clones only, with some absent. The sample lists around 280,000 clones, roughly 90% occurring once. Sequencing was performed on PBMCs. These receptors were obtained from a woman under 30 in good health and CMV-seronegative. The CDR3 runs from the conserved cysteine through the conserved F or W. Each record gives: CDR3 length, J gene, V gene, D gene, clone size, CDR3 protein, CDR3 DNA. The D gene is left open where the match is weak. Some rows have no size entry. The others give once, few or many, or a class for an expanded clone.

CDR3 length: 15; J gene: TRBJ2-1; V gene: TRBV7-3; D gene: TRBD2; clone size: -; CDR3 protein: CASSSRLAGNNEQFF; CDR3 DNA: TGTGCCAGCAGCTCACGACTAGCGGGGAACAATGAGCAGTTCTTC
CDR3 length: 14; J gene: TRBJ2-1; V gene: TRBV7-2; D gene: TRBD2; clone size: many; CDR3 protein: CASGQTSSWDEQFF; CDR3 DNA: TGTGCCAGCGGGCAGACTAGCTCCTGGGATGAGCAGTTCTTC
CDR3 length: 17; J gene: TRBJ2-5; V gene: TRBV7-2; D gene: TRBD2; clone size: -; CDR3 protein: CASSYSASGGVRETQYF; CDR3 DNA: TGTGCCAGCAGCTACTCGGCTAGCGGGGGCGTGCGAGAGACCCAGTACTTC
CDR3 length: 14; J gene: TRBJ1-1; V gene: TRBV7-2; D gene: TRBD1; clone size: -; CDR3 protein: CASRDQRQGTEAFF; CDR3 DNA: TGTGCCAGCAGGGATCAGCGACAGGGGACTGAAGCTTTCTTT
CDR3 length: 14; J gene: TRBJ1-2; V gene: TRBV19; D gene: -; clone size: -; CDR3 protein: CASSIRQAHYGYTF; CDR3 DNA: TGTGCCAGTAGTATCCGACAGGCCCACTATGGCTACACCTTC
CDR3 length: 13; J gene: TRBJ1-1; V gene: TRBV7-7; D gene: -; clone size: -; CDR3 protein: CASSESVSTEAFF; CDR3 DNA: TGTGCCAGCAGCGAGAGCGTGAGCACTGAAGCTTTCTTT
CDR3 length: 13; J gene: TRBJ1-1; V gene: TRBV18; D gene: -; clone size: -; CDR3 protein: CASSPGPGFEAFF; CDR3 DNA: TGTGCCAGCTCACCAGGGCCCGGCTTTGAAGCTTTCTTT
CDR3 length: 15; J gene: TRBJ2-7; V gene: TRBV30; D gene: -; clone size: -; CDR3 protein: CAYTSREYHSYEQYF; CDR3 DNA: TGTGCCTATACCTCCCGGGAATACCACTCCTACGAGCAGTACTTC
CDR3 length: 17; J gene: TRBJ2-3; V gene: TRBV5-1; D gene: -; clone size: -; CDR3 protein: CASSTRDTPTSPDTQYF; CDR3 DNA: TGCGCCAGCAGCACACGGGACACCCCAACGAGTCCAGATACGCAGTATTTT
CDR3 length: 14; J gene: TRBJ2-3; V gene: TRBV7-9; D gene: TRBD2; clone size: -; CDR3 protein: CASSLSGGADTQYF; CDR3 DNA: TGTGCCAGCAGCTTAAGCGGGGGCGCAGATACGCAGTATTTT
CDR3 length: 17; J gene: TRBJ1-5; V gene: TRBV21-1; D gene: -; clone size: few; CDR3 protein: CASTRVRGTISNQPQHF; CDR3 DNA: TGTGCCAGCACCAGGGTTCGAGGAACAATTAGCAATCAGCCCCAGCATTTT
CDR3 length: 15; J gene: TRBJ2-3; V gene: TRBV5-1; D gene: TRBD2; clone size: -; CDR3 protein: CASSIPSGDHDTQYF; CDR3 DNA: TGCGCCAGCAGCATACCTAGCGGGGATCACGATACGCAGTATTTT
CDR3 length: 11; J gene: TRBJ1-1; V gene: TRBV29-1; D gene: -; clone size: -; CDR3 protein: CSGGGVTEAFF; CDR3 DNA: TGCAGCGGTGGCGGCGTCACTGAAGCTTTCTTT
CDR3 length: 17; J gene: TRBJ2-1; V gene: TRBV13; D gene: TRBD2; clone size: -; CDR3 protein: CASSLAGGAVYDNEQFF; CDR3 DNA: TGTGCCAGCAGCTTAGCCGGGGGGGCCGTATACGACAATGAGCAGTTCTTC
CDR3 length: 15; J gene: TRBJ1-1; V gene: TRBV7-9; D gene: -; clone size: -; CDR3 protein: CSSRKSRLQNTEAFF; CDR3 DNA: TGTTCCAGCAGGAAAAGCAGGTTGCAGAACACTGAAGCTTTCTTT
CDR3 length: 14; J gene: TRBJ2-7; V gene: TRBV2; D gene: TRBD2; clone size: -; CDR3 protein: CASSYSGGAYEQYF; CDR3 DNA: TGTGCCAGCAGTTATAGCGGGGGGGCCTACGAGCAGTACTTC
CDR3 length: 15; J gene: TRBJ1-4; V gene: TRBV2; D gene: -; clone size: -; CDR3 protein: CASRTDSRTNEKLFF; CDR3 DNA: TGTGCCAGCAGAACCGACAGTAGAACTAATGAAAAACTGTTTTTT
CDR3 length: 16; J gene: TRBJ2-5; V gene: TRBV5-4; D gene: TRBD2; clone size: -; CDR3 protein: CASSLAIAGGQETQYF; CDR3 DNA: TGTGCCAGCAGCTTGGCGATAGCGGGGGGGCAAGAGACCCAGTACTTC
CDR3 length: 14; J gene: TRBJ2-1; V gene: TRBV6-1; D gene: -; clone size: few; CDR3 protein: CASSGRTAYNEQFF; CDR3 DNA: TGTGCCAGCAGTGGGCGGACAGCCTACAATGAGCAGTTCTTC
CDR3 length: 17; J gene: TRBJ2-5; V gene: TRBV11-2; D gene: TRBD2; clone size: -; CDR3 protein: CASSLDRNGGALETQYF; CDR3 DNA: TGTGCCAGCAGCTTAGATCGGAACGGGGGGGCCTTAGAGACCCAGTACTTC
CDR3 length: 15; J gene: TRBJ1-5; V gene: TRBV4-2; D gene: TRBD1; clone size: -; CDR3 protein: CASSPRGTGDQPQHF; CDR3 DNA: TGTGCCAGCAGCCCACGCGGTACAGGGGATCAGCCCCAGCATTTT
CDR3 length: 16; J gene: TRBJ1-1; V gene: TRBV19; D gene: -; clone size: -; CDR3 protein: CASSIDTAVLNTEAFF; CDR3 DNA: TGTGCCAGTAGTATAGATACTGCCGTACTGAACACTGAAGCTTTCTTT
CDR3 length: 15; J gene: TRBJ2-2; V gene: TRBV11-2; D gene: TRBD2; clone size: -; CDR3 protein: CASSAPGLVTGELFF; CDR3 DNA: TGTGCCAGCAGCGCCCCGGGACTAGTGACCGGGGAGCTGTTTTTT
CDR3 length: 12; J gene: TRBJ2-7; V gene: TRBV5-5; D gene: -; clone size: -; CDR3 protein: CASSLTRAEQYF; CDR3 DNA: TGTGCCAGCAGCTTGACGCGTGCGGAGCAGTACTTC
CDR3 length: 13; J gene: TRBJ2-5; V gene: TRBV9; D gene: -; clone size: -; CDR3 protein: CASSADPGETQYF; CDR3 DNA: TGTGCCAGCAGCGCTGACCCGGGGGAGACCCAGTACTTC
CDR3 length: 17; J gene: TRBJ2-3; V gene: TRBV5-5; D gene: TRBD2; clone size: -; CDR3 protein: CASSLASARGGIDTQYF; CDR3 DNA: TGTGCCAGCAGCTTGGCATCCGCTCGCGGGGGAATAGATACGCAGTATTTT
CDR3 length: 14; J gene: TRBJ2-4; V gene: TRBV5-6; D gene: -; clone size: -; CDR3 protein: CASSLGGVGNIQYF; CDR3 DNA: TGTGCCAGCAGCTTGGGGGGGGTGGGAAACATTCAGTACTTC
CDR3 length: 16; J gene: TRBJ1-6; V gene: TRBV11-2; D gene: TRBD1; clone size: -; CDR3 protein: CASSLVVTGPNSPLHF; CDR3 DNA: TGTGCCAGCAGCTTAGTGGTGACAGGGCCTAATTCACCCCTCCACTTT
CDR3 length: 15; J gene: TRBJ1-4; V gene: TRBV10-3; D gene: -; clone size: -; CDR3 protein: CAISEGGTTNEKLFF; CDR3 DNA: TGTGCCATCAGTGAGGGGGGGACAACTAATGAAAAACTGTTTTTT
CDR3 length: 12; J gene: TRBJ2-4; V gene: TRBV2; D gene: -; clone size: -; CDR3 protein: CASSEAFHIQYF; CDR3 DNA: TGTGCCAGCAGTGAGGCATTCCACATTCAGTACTTC
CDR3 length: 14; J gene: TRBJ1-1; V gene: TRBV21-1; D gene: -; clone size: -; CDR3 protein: CASSKVAGPTEAFF; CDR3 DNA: TGTGCCAGCAGCAAAGTTGCAGGGCCCACTGAAGCTTTCTTT
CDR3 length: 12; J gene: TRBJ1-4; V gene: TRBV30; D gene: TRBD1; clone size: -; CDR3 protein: CAWNRGGGKLFF; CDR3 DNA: TGTGCCTGGAACAGGGGGGGTGGAAAACTGTTTTTT
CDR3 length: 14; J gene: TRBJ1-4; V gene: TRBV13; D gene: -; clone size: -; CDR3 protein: CASARGRTNEKLFF; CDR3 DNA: TGTGCCAGCGCACGGGGTCGAACTAATGAAAAACTGTTTTTT
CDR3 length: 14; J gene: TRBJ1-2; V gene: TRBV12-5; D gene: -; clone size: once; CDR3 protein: CASGLAPNGYGYTF; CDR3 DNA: TGTGCTAGTGGTTTGGCCCCGAACGGCTATGGCTACACCTTC
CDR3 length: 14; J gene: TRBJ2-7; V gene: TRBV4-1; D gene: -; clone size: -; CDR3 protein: CASSQARLGNEQYF; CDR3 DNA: TGCGCCAGCAGCCAAGCCAGACTAGGTAACGAGCAGTACTTC
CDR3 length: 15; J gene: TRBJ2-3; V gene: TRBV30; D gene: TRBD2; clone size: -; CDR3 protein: CAWATSGGGWDTQYF; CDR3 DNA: TGTGCCTGGGCGACTAGCGGGGGGGGGTGGGATACGCAGTATTTT
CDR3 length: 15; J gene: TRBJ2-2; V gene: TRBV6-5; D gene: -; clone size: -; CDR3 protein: CASSFLTGMRRELFF; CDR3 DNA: TGTGCCAGCAGTTTCTTAACCGGAATGCGGAGGGAGCTGTTTTTT
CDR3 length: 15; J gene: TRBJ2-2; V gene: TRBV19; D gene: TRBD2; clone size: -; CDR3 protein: CATTWIAGVTGELFF; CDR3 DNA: TGTGCCACCACGTGGATAGCGGGGGTTACCGGGGAGCTGTTTTTT
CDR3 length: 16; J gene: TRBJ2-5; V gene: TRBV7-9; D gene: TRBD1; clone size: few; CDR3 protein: CASSTRQGVFQETQYF; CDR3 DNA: TGTGCCAGCAGCACCCGACAGGGAGTCTTTCAAGAGACCCAGTACTTC
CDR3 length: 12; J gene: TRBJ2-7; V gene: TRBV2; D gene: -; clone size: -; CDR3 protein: CANTRGSYEQYF; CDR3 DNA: TGTGCCAACACCCGGGGCTCCTACGAGCAGTACTTC
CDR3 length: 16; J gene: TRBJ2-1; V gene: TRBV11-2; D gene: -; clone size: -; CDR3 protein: CASSPDRWSSYNEQFF; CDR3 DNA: TGTGCCAGCAGCCCCGACAGGTGGAGCTCCTACAATGAGCAGTTCTTC
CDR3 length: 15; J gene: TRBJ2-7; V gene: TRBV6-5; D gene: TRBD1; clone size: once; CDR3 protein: CASSPDRVGSYEQYF; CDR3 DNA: TGTGCCAGCAGTCCGGACAGGGTTGGCTCCTACGAGCAGTACTTC
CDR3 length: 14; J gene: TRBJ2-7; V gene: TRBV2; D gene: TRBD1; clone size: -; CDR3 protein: CASGKTGVPYGQYF; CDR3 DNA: TGTGCCAGCGGGAAGACAGGGGTTCCCTACGGACAGTACTTC